The rows below give T cell receptor beta chains drawn from one sample of a study of CD8 T cells in Susac syndrome. From the immunoSEQ multiplex PCR reads, TCRdb called clonotypes with MiXCR, one entry per CDR3 protein. The table lists 180,000 or so distinct CDR3 sequences, about 94% of them singletons. Sequencing was performed on CD4+ T cells from PBMCs. Every receptor here comes from a human donor in good health. CDR3s include the opening cysteine and the closing phenylalanine or tryptophan. Fields, in order: clone size, J gene, D gene, V gene, CDR3 DNA, CDR3 protein. The D gene is left open where the match is weak. The listing skips clone size in some rows; elsewhere it reads once, few, many or a size class.

NA | TRBJ2-1 | NA | TRBV9 | TGTGCCAGCAGCGTAGAGTTCAGGGAATCCTACAATGAGCAGTTCTTC | CASSVEFRESYNEQFF
NA | TRBJ1-1 | TRBD1 | TRBV9 | TGTGCCAGCAGCGCTCGGACAGGGGGAGAAGCTTTCTTT | CASSARTGGEAFF
NA | TRBJ1-1 | NA | TRBV30 | TGTGCCTGGAGAAAACCCGGAGGGTACACTGAAGCTTTCTTT | CAWRKPGGYTEAFF
NA | TRBJ2-1 | TRBD2 | TRBV28 | TGTGCCAGCAGTTCCGCGGGGGTCGGAGAGCAGTTCTTC | CASSSAGVGEQFF
NA | TRBJ2-1 | NA | TRBV6-6 | TGTGCCAGCAGTTATAGAGCCAATGAGCAGTTCTTC | CASSYRANEQFF
NA | TRBJ1-2 | NA | TRBV12-3/TRBV12-4 | TGTGCCAGCAGTACCGCGGGGCTCAGTGGCTACACCTTC | CASSTAGLSGYTF
NA | TRBJ1-2 | TRBD1 | TRBV2 | TGTGCCAGCAGCGCGGGACAGGTTAACTATGGCTACACCTTC | CASSAGQVNYGYTF
NA | TRBJ2-1 | TRBD2 | TRBV9 | TGTGCCAGCACCCTCGGGGGGGCCGTAGTAAATGAGCAGTTCTTC | CASTLGGAVVNEQFF
NA | TRBJ1-1 | NA | TRBV10-3 | TGTGCCTCGGCCATGGGGATGAATCCTATGAACACTGAAGCTTTCTTT | CASAMGMNPMNTEAFF
NA | TRBJ1-2 | TRBD1 | TRBV12-3/TRBV12-4 | TGTGCCAGCACCTTGACAGGGGCCTATGGCTACACCTTC | CASTLTGAYGYTF
NA | TRBJ1-1 | TRBD1 | TRBV30 | TGTGCCTGGAATCAACGACAGGGGGCTTTCTTT | CAWNQRQGAFF
NA | TRBJ1-1 | NA | TRBV29-1 | TGCAGCGTCCCCGGGGGACGGAGCATGAACACTGAAGCTTTCTTT | CSVPGGRSMNTEAFF
NA | TRBJ2-5 | NA | TRBV18 | TGTGCCAGCTCCACACAGGGCCCCCAGTACTTC | CASSTQGPQYF
NA | TRBJ2-7 | TRBD2 | TRBV15 | TGTGCCACCAGCCGAGGGGGGACTAGCGGGGGAGAAACCTACGAGCAGTACTTC | CATSRGGTSGGETYEQYF
NA | TRBJ2-5 | TRBD1 | TRBV20-1 | TGCAGTGCTATCGGACAGGATCAAGAGACCCAGTACTTC | CSAIGQDQETQYF
few | TRBJ2-7 | NA | TRBV4-3 | TGCGCCAGCAGCCCACTAGGACGAGCCTACGAGCAGTACTTC | CASSPLGRAYEQYF
NA | TRBJ2-2 | NA | TRBV29-1 | TGCAGCGTTGAAAAGGTTACGGGCGGGGAGCTGTTTTTT | CSVEKVTGGELFF
once | TRBJ2-1 | TRBD2 | TRBV20-1 | TGCAGTGCTAGAGATACCGGCGGGGGGATCGATGAGCAGTTCTTC | CSARDTGGGIDEQFF
once | TRBJ2-7 | NA | TRBV7-2 | TGTGCCAGCAGATCTGACGGACGCTCCTACGAGCAGTACTTC | CASRSDGRSYEQYF
NA | TRBJ1-5 | NA | TRBV20-1 | TGCAGTGCTAGGGGGGAGACGGCCCAGCATTTT | CSARGETAQHF
NA | TRBJ1-6 | NA | TRBV27 | TGTGCCAGCAGTGTAGGGTTCATTTCACCCCTCCACTTT | CASSVGFISPLHF
NA | TRBJ2-5 | TRBD1 | TRBV20-1 | TGCAGTGCAGAGGACAGGGCAGAGGAGACCCAGTACTTC | CSAEDRAEETQYF
NA | TRBJ2-7 | NA | TRBV7-8 | TGTGCCAGCAGCCAGCCCCGGGACAACTTAGCAGTGCACTTC | CASSQPRDNLAVHF
NA | TRBJ2-7 | NA | TRBV29-1 | TGCAGCGTCGGCTCCTCGGCCGGGCAGTACTTC | CSVGSSAGQYF
NA | TRBJ2-1 | NA | TRBV5-1 | TGCGCCAGCAGCTCCGACACTGAGCAGTTCTTC | CASSSDTEQFF
NA | TRBJ2-5 | NA | TRBV20-1 | TGCAGTGCCCAACAATTCCAAGAGACCCAGTACTTC | CSAQQFQETQYF
NA | TRBJ2-6 | NA | TRBV20-1 | TGCAGTGCTAGTGGTCGTGATAGCTCTGGGGCCAACGTCCTGACTTTC | CSASGRDSSGANVLTF
NA | TRBJ1-1 | NA | TRBV2 | TGTGCCAGCAGTGAAATGCCGGGCGGCACTGAAGCTTTCTTT | CASSEMPGGTEAFF
NA | TRBJ2-7 | TRBD2 | TRBV4-3 | TGCGCCAGCAGCCAAGAAATAACTAGCGGGGGAGAGCAGTACTTC | CASSQEITSGGEQYF
NA | TRBJ2-5 | NA | TRBV23-1 | TGCGCCAGCATATGGGTCTCCACCCAAGAGACCCAGTACTTC | CASIWVSTQETQYF
once | TRBJ2-5 | TRBD2 | TRBV4-3 | TGCGCCAGCAGCCAATCCAGCGGGGTCCAAGAGACCCAGTACTTC | CASSQSSGVQETQYF
NA | TRBJ2-2 | NA | TRBV30 | TGTGCCTGGAGTGTGAACACCGGGGAGCTGTTTTTT | CAWSVNTGELFF
NA | TRBJ1-2 | NA | TRBV20-1 | TGCAGTGCTAGACAGATCTATGGCTACACCTTC | CSARQIYGYTF
NA | TRBJ2-7 | TRBD1 | TRBV7-9 | TGTGCCAGCAGCTTCGGACAGGGGAGATACGAGCAGTACTTC | CASSFGQGRYEQYF
NA | TRBJ2-6 | NA | TRBV6-6 | TGTGCCAGCAGAACCCTCCGCTCTGGGGCCAACGTCCTGACTTTC | CASRTLRSGANVLTF
NA | TRBJ2-3 | NA | TRBV20-1 | TGCAGTGCTAGTAGACTGTCCCCGGGAGATACGCAGTATTTT | CSASRLSPGDTQYF
NA | TRBJ2-7 | NA | TRBV2 | TGTGCCAGCAGGGGAGGACAGAGCCCGTCCTACGAGCAGTACTTC | CASRGGQSPSYEQYF
NA | TRBJ1-1 | NA | TRBV20-1 | TGCAGTGCTGGTGTGGGAGGTACTGAAGCTTTCTTT | CSAGVGGTEAFF
NA | TRBJ2-7 | NA | TRBV29-1 | TGCAGCGTTGTTTCTCGAAGCGGTCCCGCCCCCTACGAGCAGTACTTC | CSVVSRSGPAPYEQYF
NA | TRBJ2-7 | TRBD1 | TRBV20-1 | TGCAGTGCTAGGGCCGGGACAGGGTCATCCTACGAGCAGTACTTC | CSARAGTGSSYEQYF
NA | TRBJ1-2 | TRBD1 | TRBV20-1 | TGCAGTGCAAAAGACTCCCTGACAGGGAGGTTGAGCTACACCTTC | CSAKDSLTGRLSYTF